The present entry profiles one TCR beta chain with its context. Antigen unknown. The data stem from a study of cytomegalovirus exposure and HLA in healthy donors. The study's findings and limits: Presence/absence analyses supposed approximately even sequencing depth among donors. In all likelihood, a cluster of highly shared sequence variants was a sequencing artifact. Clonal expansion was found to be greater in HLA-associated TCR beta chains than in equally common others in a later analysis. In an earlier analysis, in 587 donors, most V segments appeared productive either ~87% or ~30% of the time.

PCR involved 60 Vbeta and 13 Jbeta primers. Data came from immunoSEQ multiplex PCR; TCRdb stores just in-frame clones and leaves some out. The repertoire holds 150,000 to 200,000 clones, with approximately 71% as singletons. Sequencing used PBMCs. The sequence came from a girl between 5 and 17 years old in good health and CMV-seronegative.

CDR3 coding DNA: TGCGCCAGCAGCCAAGGAGCACTTATAGCGCCCCAGCATTTT. Translation: CASSQGALIAPQHF. J is TRBJ1-5 and V is TRBV4-1; D gene ambiguous. The length of the CDR3 is 14 residues. Germline V gives CDR1 MGHRA, CDR2 YSYEKL. Trimming took off 1 base at V and 9 bases at J, with 13 bases between the two ends.